The rows below give T cell receptor beta chains drawn from one sample of a study of beta chain features in type 1 diabetes. Assay used: immunoSEQ multiplex PCR; TCRdb lists only in-frame clones, some missing. The sample records approximately 170,000 clones, 50% to 70% being singletons. The specimen sequenced was naive CD4+ T cells from blood. These receptor sequences come from a man in his thirties or forties with type 1 diabetes. Both conserved end residues are part of each CDR3. Fields, in order: CDR3 length, V gene, J gene, clone size, D gene, CDR3 DNA, CDR3 protein. A D gene is named only where the DNA matches it firmly. Clone sizes are given selectively: once, few, many, or a class where the clone is expanded.

15	TRBV29-1	TRBJ2-5	few	NA	TGCAGCGTTGACCGAGGGAGGATACTCCAAGAGACCCAGTACTTC	CSVDRGRILQETQYF
15	TRBV29-1	TRBJ1-1	NA	NA	TGCAGCGTTGACGGTCAGGGCGGGGGAAACACTGAAGCTTTCTTT	CSVDGQGGGNTEAFF
17	TRBV9	TRBJ1-5	NA	NA	TGTGCCAGCAGCCCAGAGAGGGCCTTCCCCGACGGCCAGCCCCAGCATTTT	CASSPERAFPDGQPQHF
12	TRBV30	TRBJ1-2	NA	NA	TGTGCCTGGAGTGTACAAGATGGTGGCTACACCTTC	CAWSVQDGGYTF
16	TRBV10-3	TRBJ1-4	NA	TRBD1	TGTGCCATCAGTGAGTCCTCAGGGGGCACTAATGAAAAACTGTTTTTT	CAISESSGGTNEKLFF
14	TRBV7-9	TRBJ2-5	NA	NA	TGTGCCAGCAGCTTAGTCCGAGGGCAAGAGACCCAGTACTTC	CASSLVRGQETQYF
15	TRBV29-1	TRBJ2-3	NA	TRBD2	TGCAGCGTCCCCGGGACTAGCGGTATGACAGATACGCAGTATTTT	CSVPGTSGMTDTQYF
15	TRBV6-5	TRBJ2-1	NA	NA	TGTGCCAGCAGTTACTCGCGTACGGGTATCAATGAGCAGTTCTTC	CASSYSRTGINEQFF
13	TRBV29-1	TRBJ2-7	NA	TRBD2	TGCAGCGTTCGGAGTAGCGGGACATACGAGCAGTACTTC	CSVRSSGTYEQYF
12	TRBV13	TRBJ2-7	NA	NA	TGTGCCAGCAGCTTAGGTTACTACGAGCAGTACTTC	CASSLGYYEQYF
11	TRBV5-1	TRBJ1-5	NA	NA	TGCGCCAAACGTAACTATCAGCCCCAGCATTTT	CAKRNYQPQHF
13	TRBV7-9	TRBJ2-1	once	TRBD1	TGTGCCAGCAGCGGGACAGGGTACAATGAGCAGTTCTTC	CASSGTGYNEQFF
13	TRBV25-1	TRBJ2-2	NA	NA	TGTGCCAGCATAGGGCAGAACACCGGGGAGCTGTTTTTT	CASIGQNTGELFF
15	TRBV7-9	TRBJ2-7	NA	TRBD1	TGTGCCAGCAGCAGGGGACAGGGGGCGAATTACGAGCAGTACTTC	CASSRGQGANYEQYF
15	TRBV5-1	TRBJ2-7	NA	NA	TGCGCCAGCAGCTTGGCCGCGGGGAGCTCCTACGAGCAGTACTTC	CASSLAAGSSYEQYF
12	TRBV7-2	TRBJ2-2	NA	NA	TGTGCCAGCAGCTGGTTATCTGGGGAGCTGTTTTTT	CASSWLSGELFF
15	TRBV7-9	TRBJ2-7	NA	TRBD2	TGTGCCAGCAGCGCCTCTAGCGGGACCGCCTACGAGCAGTACTTC	CASSASSGTAYEQYF
15	TRBV7-9	TRBJ2-3	NA	NA	TGTGCCAGCAGTCTTAGGTCCAGCAGCACAGATACGCAGTATTTT	CASSLRSSSTDTQYF
15	TRBV27	TRBJ2-7	NA	NA	TGTGCCAGCAGTTTCAGTGAGTCAGACGGCTACGAGCAGTACTTC	CASSFSESDGYEQYF
14	TRBV28	TRBJ2-7	NA	TRBD1	TGTGCCAGCAGTGGACAGGGAGGTTCCTACGAGCAGTACTTC	CASSGQGGSYEQYF
14	TRBV25-1	TRBJ1-2	NA	NA	TGTGCCAGCAGTGAACCCGCGGGAGTCGGAGGCTACACCTTC	CASSEPAGVGGYTF
14	TRBV29-1	TRBJ2-5	NA	TRBD1	TGCAGCGTTGAAGGGGACAGGGGGCAAGAGACCCAGTACTTC	CSVEGDRGQETQYF
14	TRBV30	TRBJ2-3	NA	NA	TGTGCCTGGAGTGAAGCGGCTGGCGTTGATACGCAGTATTTT	CAWSEAAGVDTQYF
15	TRBV30	TRBJ2-5	NA	NA	TGTGCCTGGGGACGTGGCGGGGGCTTCCAAGAGACCCAGTACTTC	CAWGRGGGFQETQYF
13	TRBV6-5	TRBJ1-5	NA	NA	TGTGCCAGCAGTTACGATAGCAATCAGCCCCAGCATTTT	CASSYDSNQPQHF
13	TRBV30	TRBJ1-5	NA	NA	TGTGCCTGGAGTGTACAAACGAATCAGCCCCAGCATTTT	CAWSVQTNQPQHF
14	TRBV7-9	TRBJ2-7	NA	NA	TGTGCCAGCAGCTTAGTGGAGGGCCCGGGGGAGCAGTACTTC	CASSLVEGPGEQYF
12	TRBV7-2	TRBJ2-5	NA	TRBD1	TGTGCCAGCCTCACAGGGGCGGAGACCCAGTACTTC	CASLTGAETQYF
13	TRBV19	TRBJ2-7	once	NA	TGTGCCAGTAGTATAGACGGAACCTACGAGCAGTACTTC	CASSIDGTYEQYF
15	TRBV4-1	TRBJ2-7	NA	TRBD1	TGCGCCAGCAGCCAGACAGGGGAACTACCCTACGAGCAGTACTTC	CASSQTGELPYEQYF
13	TRBV29-1	TRBJ2-3	few	NA	TGCAGCGCCTTACGGATGATCACAGATACGCAGTATTTT	CSALRMITDTQYF
14	TRBV21-1	TRBJ1-5	NA	NA	TGTGCCATTTTCATGGACAGGGGCATTCAGCCCCAGCATTTT	CAIFMDRGIQPQHF
13	TRBV27	TRBJ2-5	NA	NA	TGTGCCAGCAAACCGGGCCCGAGGGAGACCCAGTACTTC	CASKPGPRETQYF
11	TRBV29-1	TRBJ2-3	NA	NA	TGCAGCGTGGAAGGGACAGATACGCAGTATTTT	CSVEGTDTQYF
15	TRBV11-2	TRBJ2-4	few	NA	TGTGCCAGCAGCCCCGAGGGGGGAACCAAAAACATTCAGTACTTC	CASSPEGGTKNIQYF
13	TRBV18	TRBJ1-2	NA	NA	TGTGCCAGCTACTTTAGAGAGAACTATGGCTACACCTTC	CASYFRENYGYTF
16	TRBV9	TRBJ2-5	NA	TRBD1	TGTGCCAGCAGCGACCGCCGGGACAGGGCCAGAGAGACCCAGTACTTC	CASSDRRDRARETQYF
11	TRBV29-1	TRBJ2-7	NA	NA	TGCAGCGTTGCAGGCCCCTACGAGCAGTACTTC	CSVAGPYEQYF
14	TRBV7-2	TRBJ2-1	NA	NA	TGTGCCAGCAGCTTCCAAAGCTCCTACAATGAGCAGTTCTTC	CASSFQSSYNEQFF
15	TRBV6-4	TRBJ2-6	NA	NA	TGTGCCAGCAGTCGAGGTAACTCTGGGGCCAACGTCCTGACTTTC	CASSRGNSGANVLTF
15	TRBV4-3	TRBJ2-6	NA	NA	TGCGCCAGCAGCCATGTTTCCTCTGGGGCCAACGTCCTGACTTTC	CASSHVSSGANVLTF
15	TRBV6-6	TRBJ2-1	NA	TRBD1	TGTGCCAGCAGCTACTCGGGACAGTTTTACAATGAGCAGTTCTTC	CASSYSGQFYNEQFF
12	TRBV29-1	TRBJ1-1	NA	TRBD1	TGCAGCGCTAGACAGGGAGACACTGAAGCTTTCTTT	CSARQGDTEAFF
15	TRBV18	TRBJ2-5	few	NA	TGTGCCAGCTCACCCCGGCGGCCAAGGCAAGAGACCCAGTACTTC	CASSPRRPRQETQYF
15	TRBV9	TRBJ2-5	NA	NA	TGTGCCAGCAGCGTTTCGGGGGACAGACAAGAGACCCAGTACTTC	CASSVSGDRQETQYF
15	TRBV2	TRBJ1-5	NA	NA	TGTGCCAGCAGTACAACGGGCCTTAGCAATCAGCCCCAGCATTTT	CASSTTGLSNQPQHF
16	TRBV5-1	TRBJ1-4	NA	TRBD1	TGCGCCAGCAGTTTCGATAGGACAGGGTCTAATGAAAAACTGTTTTTT	CASSFDRTGSNEKLFF
13	TRBV18	TRBJ2-7	NA	NA	TGTGCCAGCTCACCGGCCCAGGAGTACGAGCAGTACTTC	CASSPAQEYEQYF
15	TRBV15	TRBJ2-1	NA	NA	TGTGCCACCAGCAGAGAACAGGGCCCCTACAATGAGCAGTTCTTC	CATSREQGPYNEQFF
15	TRBV15	TRBJ2-1	NA	NA	TGTGCCACCAGCAGAGGCGAAAACTCCTACAATGAGCAGTTCTTC	CATSRGENSYNEQFF
13	TRBV10-3	TRBJ2-1	NA	NA	TGTGCCATCAGTGAGTCGTATTCTTGGGGGCAGTTCTTC	CAISESYSWGQFF